This T cell receptor beta chain is from a study of T-cell memory formation after mild COVID-19 (dated by TCRdb to about 2021). Concerning the study at large: Most TCR sequence clusters were specific to one of the two donors. Longitudinal TCRalpha and TCRbeta repertoire sequencing tracked T-cell clones expanding and contracting after mild COVID-19 in two donors. Two young, previously healthy adult volunteers, one female and one male, were included in the cohort. General findings and caveats noted by the study authors: The detection of some responding clones in pre-infection memory suggests that pre-existing cross-reactive memory T cells joined the SARS-CoV-2 response. The study covered only a couple of mild cases, and larger cohorts including severe cases with pre-infection samples were considered necessary. Contracting CD4+ clones appeared mostly in the CM and EM memory subsets, whereas CD8+ clones were enriched in EMRA. Whether the second-wave clones peaking on day 37 were SARS-CoV-2 specific was not confirmed. Clones that contracted from day 15 to 85 showed balanced CD4/CD8 phenotypes, whereas a second wave of clones that expanded from day 15 to 37 leaned towards CD4+.

TCRdb names Illumina NovaSeq 6000 as the instrument used. TCRalpha and TCRbeta cDNA libraries were constructed by 5'RACE with constant-segment primers, with sample barcodes and unique molecular identifiers being introduced. RNA was extracted from every sample with Trizol reagent. Amplification of the libraries took two PCR steps, and the second step added a second sample barcode plus Illumina TruSeq adapters. Libraries were sequenced on an Illumina NovaSeq with 2 x 150 bp paired-end reads. The source study handled its data this way. With migec v1.2.7, reads were demultiplexed and then collapsed into UMI-guided consensus sequences. With mixcr v2.1.11, UMI consensuses were aligned to TRA and TRB V and J templates and assembled into clonotypes. Expanded or contracted clonotypes were those called significant by both edgeR and NoisET, with noise models trained on biological replicates. For edgeR calls, the thresholds were a false discovery rate-adjusted p below 0.01 and a log2 fold-change of 1. PCA with hierarchical clustering of max-normalized trajectories of the 1000 most abundant clonotypes was used as exploratory dynamics analysis. Separately sequenced CD4+ and CD8+ repertoires were used to assign a CD4 or CD8 phenotype to each responding clone. The raw public data were reprocessed by TCRdb itself: fastp quality trimming at Q25, MiXCR clonotype calling, in-frame beta chains only. For every CDR3 protein sequence, its rows merge into one entry that carries the most common genes and DNA. The V and J calls and clone size come from TCRdb's table, not from the authors' own analysis. Counted in this sample were about 210,000 distinct CDR3 sequences; about 10% of them appeared once. The ten largest clones represent under 3.5% of the sample.

This clonotype was recorded at least ten times. Its antigen is unknown. Qualities for individual bases were not recorded, and no much larger clone is one base off. Ficoll-Paque density gradient centrifugation was the method used to isolate PBMCs. The CDR3 goes from the cysteine to the valine over 16 residues. Only CDR3 DNA remains: 48 bases, in frame from the first base. The germline V gene provides CDR1 SGHAT and CDR2 FQNNGV. A distance of 19 bases separates the germline ends of V and J, which lose 0 bases and 7 bases respectively. The TCR was taken from a man in his late teens or twenties who had mild COVID-19 (a few samples of this study predate the infection). The sample titles of this study are shuffled in the database, so cell type and time point are left out; the donor was told from shared clones. Recombination joined TRBV11-2 with TRBJ2-7; the D call is tentative, TRBD1 or TRBD2, as each matches 6 bases. The sequenced material came from PBMCs or a T cell subset sorted from them (not recorded which). The CDR3 reads as follows: CASSLDRRGYSREQYV. In nucleotides, the sequence is TGTGCCAGCAGCTTAGATCGGAGGGGGTACTCTCGGGAGCAGTACGTC.